The clone carrying this T cell receptor beta chain was recorded a few times. Its target is not known. The V and J ends lost 1 base and 2 bases respectively, with 11 bases between them. This CDR3 has 15 amino acids. Germline V gene lookup returns CDR1 SEHNR and CDR2 FQNEAQ (reference sequence). Time point here: persistent/refractory GD, antithyroid drugs over 5 years with positive TRAb. Extracted RNA from PBMCs served as the source of the TCR library. Each of the patients was recruited from an endocrinology department situated in Xi'an, China. Relying on iRepertoire HTBI primers and Arm-PCR of CDR3 regions, the team built TCR beta libraries. As processed by the authors: Across all samples, under 65 TRBV segments and 14 TRBJ segments were identified. TCRdb used MiXCR to reprocess the multiplex PCR reads, holding one entry per CDR3 protein. It is TCRdb's table, rather than the study itself, that gives the V and J calls and clone size. The sample lists more than 300,000 distinct CDR3 sequences; about 20% were seen once.

The data belong to a study of regulatory T cells in long-lasting Graves disease. General study results and limits: The study examined only peripheral blood, not thyroid tissue. Persistent disease was characterized by preferential usage of TRBV28, TRBJ1-2 and TRBJ2-5.

The source is a female donor with Graves disease. The chain has TRBV7-9 and TRBJ1-1; D is possibly TRBD1 (5 bases). The source material was peripheral blood mononuclear cells (PBMCs), sampled when the disease was refractory, from a patient treated with antithyroid drugs. The CDR3 is CASSLGETVNTEAFF. The CDR3 nucleotides read TGTGCCAGCAGCTTAGGGGAGACAGTTAACACTGAAGCTTTCTTT.